This TCR beta chain was documented in a study of response to subunit inactivated influenza vaccine. TCRdb reprocessed the RT-PCR reads via MiXCR and lists one record per CDR3 protein. In the table there are roughly 500,000 distinct CDR3 sequences, about 25% of which are singletons. Germline-derived CDR1 and CDR2 are SQVTM and ANQGSEA. The CDR3 extends over 13 amino acids. Study-level results: The study's authors posited that every seasonal influenza vaccination enlists few new T cells.

With regard to this clonotype: The antigen remains unidentified.

Sample: CD4+ T cells sorted from PBMCs, taken about 5 days after vaccination. The chain employs TRBV29-1 and TRBJ2-1; the match to TRBD1 covers 8 bases. The sequence was collected from a man aged 45-65 years who received an inactivated influenza vaccine. The chain's CDR3 is CTATGEIHNEQFF. CDR3 DNA: TGCACCGCGACAGGGGAGATTCACAATGAGCAGTTCTTC.